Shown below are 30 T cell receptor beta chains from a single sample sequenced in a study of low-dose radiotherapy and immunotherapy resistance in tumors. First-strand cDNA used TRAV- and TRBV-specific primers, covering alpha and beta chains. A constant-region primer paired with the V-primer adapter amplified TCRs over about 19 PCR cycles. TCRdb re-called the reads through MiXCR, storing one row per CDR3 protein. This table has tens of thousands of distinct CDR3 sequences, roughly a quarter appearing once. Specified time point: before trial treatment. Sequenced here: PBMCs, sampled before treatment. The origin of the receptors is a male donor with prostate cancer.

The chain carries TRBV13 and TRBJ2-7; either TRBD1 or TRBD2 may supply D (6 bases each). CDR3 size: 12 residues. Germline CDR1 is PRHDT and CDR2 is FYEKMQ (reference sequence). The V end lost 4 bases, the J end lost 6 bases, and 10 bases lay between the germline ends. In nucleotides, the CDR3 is TGTGCCAGCAGCTGGGGGGCCGGCGAGCAGTACTTC. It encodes CASSWGAGEQYF.

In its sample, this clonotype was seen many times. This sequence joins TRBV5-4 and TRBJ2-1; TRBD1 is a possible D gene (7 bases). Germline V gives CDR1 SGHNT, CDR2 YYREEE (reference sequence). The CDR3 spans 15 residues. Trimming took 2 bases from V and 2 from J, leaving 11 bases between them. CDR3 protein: CASSFQGGAYNEQFF. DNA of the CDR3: TGTGCCAGCAGCTTTCAGGGGGGCGCCTACAATGAGCAGTTCTTC.

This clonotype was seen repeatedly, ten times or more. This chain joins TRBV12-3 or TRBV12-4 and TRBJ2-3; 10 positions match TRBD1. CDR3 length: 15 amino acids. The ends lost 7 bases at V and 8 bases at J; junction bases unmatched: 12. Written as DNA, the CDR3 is TGTGCCAGCACTCCCGACAGGGGGCCGAGGGGTACGCAGTATTTT. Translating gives CASTPDRGPRGTQYF.

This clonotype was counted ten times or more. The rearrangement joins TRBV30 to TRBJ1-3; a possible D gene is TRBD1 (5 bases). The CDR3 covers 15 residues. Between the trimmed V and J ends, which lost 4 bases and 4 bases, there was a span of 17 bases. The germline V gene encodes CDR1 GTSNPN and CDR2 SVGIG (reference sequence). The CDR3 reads CAWMLGESIGNTIYF. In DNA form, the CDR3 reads TGTGCCTGGATGCTAGGGGAGTCCATCGGAAACACCATATATTTT.

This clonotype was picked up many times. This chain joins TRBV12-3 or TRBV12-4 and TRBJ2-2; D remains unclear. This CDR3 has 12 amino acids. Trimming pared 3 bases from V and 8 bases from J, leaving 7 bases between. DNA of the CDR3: TGTGCCAGCAGTTTTATGAATGGGGAGCTGTTTTTT. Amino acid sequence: CASSFMNGELFF.

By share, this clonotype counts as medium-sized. CDR3 region: CASSSSSGTGRGGTQYF. CDR3 coding DNA: TGTGCCAGCAGTTCGTCATCGGGGACAGGCCGCGGTGGGACCCAGTACTTC. The rearrangement links TRBV28 to TRBJ2-5; TRBD1 matches at 8 bases. Germline V gene data show CDR1 as MDHEN and CDR2 as SYDVKM. This CDR3 contains 17 residues. V shed 4 bases and J 7 bases; nucleotides not matched to a gene: 17.

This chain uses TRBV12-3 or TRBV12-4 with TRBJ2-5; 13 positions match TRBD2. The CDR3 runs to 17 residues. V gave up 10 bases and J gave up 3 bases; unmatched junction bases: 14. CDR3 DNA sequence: TGTGCCACCCGCGGGTGCCCCGGGACTAGCGGGGAAGAGACCCAGTACTTC. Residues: CATRGCPGTSGEETQYF.

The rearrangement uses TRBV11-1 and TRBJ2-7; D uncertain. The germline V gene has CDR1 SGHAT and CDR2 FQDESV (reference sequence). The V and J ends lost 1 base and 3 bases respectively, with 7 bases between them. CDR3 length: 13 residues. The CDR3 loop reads CASSLDRLYEQYF. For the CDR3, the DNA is TGTGCCAGCAGCTTAGACAGACTCTACGAGCAGTACTTC.

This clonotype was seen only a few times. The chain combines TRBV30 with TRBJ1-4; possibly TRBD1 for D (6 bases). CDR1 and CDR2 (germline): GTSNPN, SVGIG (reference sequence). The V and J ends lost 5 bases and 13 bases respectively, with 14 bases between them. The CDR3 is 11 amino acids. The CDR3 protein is CAWGLGGLLFF. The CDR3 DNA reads TGTGCCTGGGGTCTAGGGGGGTTACTGTTTTTT.

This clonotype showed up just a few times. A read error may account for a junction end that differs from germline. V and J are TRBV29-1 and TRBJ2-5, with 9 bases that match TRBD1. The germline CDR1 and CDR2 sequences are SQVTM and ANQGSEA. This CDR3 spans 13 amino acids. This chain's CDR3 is CSVEGTGRETQYF. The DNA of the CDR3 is TGCAGCGTCGAAGGGACAGGGAGAGAGACCCAGTACTTC. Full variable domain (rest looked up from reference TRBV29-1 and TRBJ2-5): SAVISQKPSRDICQRGTSLTIQCQVDSQVTMMFWYRQQPGQSLTLIATANQGSEATYESGFVIDKFPISRPNLTFSTLTVSNMSPEDSSIYLCSVEGTGRETQYFGPGTRLLVL.

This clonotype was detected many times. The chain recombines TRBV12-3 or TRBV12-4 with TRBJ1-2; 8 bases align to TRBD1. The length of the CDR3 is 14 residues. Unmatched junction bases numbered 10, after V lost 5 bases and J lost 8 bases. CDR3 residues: CASSQPGQARGYTF. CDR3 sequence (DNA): TGTGCCAGCAGTCAACCGGGACAGGCGCGGGGCTACACCTTC.

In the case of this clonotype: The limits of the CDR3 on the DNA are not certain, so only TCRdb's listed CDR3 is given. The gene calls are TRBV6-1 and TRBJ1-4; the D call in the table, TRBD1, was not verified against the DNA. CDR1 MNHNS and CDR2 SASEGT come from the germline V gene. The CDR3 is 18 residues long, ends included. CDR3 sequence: CASSYGTGNQGEKLFFFF.

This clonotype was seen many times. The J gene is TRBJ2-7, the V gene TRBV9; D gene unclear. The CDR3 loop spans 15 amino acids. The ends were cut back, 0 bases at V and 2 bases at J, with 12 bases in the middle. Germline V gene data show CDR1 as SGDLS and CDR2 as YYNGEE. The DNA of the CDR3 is TGTGCCAGCAGCGTAGCTGCCGACCAGACCTACGAGCAGTACTTC. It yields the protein CASSVAADQTYEQYF.

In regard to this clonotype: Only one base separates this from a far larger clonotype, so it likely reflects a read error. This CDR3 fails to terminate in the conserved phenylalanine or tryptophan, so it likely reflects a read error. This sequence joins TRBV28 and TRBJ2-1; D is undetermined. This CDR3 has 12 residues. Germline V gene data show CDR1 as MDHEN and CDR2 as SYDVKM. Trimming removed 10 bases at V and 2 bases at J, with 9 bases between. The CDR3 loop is CATEGTYNEQFI. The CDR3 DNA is TGTGCCACCGAAGGAACCTACAATGAGCAGTTCATC.

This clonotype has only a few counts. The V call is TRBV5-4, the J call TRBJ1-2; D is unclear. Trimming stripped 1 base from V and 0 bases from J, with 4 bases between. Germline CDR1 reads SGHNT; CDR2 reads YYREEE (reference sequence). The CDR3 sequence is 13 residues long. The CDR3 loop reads CASSLTTNYGYTF. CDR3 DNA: TGTGCCAGCAGCTTGACTACTAACTATGGCTACACCTTC. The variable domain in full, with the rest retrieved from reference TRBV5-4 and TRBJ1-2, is ETGVTQSPTHLIKTRGQQVTLRCSSQSGHNTVSWYQQALGQGPQFIFQYYREEENGRGNFPPRFSGLQFPNYSSELNVNALELDDSALYLCASSLTTNYGYTFGSGTRLTVV.

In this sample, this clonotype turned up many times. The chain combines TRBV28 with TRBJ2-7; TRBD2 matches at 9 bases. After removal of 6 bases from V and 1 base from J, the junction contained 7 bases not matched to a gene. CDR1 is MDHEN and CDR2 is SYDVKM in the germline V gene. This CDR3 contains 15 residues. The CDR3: CASSKPGLASYEQYF. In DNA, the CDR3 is TGTGCCAGCAGCAAACCGGGACTAGCTTCCTACGAGCAGTACTTC.

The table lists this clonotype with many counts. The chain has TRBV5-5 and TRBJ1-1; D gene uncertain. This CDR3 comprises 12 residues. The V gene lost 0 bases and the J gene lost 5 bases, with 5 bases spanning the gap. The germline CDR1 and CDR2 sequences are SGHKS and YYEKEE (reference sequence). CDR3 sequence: CASSLDWTEAFF. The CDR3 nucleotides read TGTGCCAGCAGCTTGGATTGGACTGAAGCTTTCTTT.

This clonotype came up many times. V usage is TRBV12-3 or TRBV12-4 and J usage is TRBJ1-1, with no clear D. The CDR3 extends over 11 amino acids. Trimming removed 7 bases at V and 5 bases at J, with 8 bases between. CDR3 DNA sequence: TGTGCCAGCACCCCAAGAACTGAAGCTTTCTTT. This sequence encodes CASTPRTEAFF.

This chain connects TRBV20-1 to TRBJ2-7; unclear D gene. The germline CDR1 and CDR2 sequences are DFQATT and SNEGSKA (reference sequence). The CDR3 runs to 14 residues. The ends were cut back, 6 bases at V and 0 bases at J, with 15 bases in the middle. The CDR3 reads CSAPPSRGSYEQYF. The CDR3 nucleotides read TGCAGTGCCCCTCCATCCCGAGGCTCCTACGAGCAGTACTTC.

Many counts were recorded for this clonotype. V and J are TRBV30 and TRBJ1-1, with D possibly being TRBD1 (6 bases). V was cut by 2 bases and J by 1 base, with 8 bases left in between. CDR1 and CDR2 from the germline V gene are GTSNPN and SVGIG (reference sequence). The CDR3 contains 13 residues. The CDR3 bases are TGTGCCTGGAGTTTGGACAGGAACACTGAAGCTTTCTTT. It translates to CAWSLDRNTEAFF.

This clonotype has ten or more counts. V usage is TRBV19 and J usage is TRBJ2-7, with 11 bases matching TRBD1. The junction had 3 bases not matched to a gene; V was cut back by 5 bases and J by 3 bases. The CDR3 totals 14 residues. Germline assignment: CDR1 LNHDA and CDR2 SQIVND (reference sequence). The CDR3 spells CASSGQGANYEQYF. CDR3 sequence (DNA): TGTGCCAGTAGTGGACAGGGGGCTAACTACGAGCAGTACTTC.

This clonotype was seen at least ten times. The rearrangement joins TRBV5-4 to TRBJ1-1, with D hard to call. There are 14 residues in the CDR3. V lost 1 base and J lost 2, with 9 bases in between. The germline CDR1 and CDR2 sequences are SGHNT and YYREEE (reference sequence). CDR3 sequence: CASSLNTANTEAFF. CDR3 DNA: TGTGCCAGCAGCTTGAATACAGCCAACACTGAAGCTTTCTTT.

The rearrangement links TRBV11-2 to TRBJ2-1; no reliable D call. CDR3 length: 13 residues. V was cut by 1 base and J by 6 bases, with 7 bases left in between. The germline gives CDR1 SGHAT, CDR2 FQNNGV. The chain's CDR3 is CASSLGWLNEQFF. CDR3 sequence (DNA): TGTGCCAGCAGCTTAGGTTGGCTCAATGAGCAGTTCTTC.

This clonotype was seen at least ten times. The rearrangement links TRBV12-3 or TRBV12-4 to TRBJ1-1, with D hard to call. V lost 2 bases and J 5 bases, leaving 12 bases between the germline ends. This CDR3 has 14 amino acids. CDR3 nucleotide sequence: TGTGCCAGCAGTTTATTCCGGGTTCGAACTGAAGCTTTCTTT. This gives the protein CASSLFRVRTEAFF.

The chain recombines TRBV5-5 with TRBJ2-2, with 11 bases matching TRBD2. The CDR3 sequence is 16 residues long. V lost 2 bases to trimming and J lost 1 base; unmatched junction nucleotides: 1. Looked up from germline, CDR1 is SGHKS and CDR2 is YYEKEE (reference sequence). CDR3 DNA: TGTGCCAGCAGCTTACTAGCGGGAGAGAACACCGGGGAGCTGTTTTTT. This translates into CASSLLAGENTGELFF.

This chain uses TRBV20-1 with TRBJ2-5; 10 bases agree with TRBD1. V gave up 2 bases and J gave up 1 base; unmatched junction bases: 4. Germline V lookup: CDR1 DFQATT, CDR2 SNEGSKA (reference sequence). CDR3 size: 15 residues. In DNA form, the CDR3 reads TGCAGTGCTAGAAGGACAGGGGGGTTCCAAGAGACCCAGTACTTC. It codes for CSARRTGGFQETQYF.

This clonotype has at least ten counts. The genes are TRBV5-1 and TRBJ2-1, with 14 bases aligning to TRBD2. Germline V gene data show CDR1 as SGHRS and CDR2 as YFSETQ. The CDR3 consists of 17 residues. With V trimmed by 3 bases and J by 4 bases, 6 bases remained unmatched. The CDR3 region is CASSSPGLAGAYNEQFF. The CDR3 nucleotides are TGCGCCAGCAGCTCTCCGGGACTAGCGGGAGCTTACAATGAGCAGTTCTTC.

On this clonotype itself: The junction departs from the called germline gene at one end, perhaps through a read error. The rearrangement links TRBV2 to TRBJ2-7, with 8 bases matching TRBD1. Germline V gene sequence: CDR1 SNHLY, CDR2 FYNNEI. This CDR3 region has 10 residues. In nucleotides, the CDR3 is TGTGCCAGCAGTGAACGGGACAGGCACTTC. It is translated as CASSERDRHF.

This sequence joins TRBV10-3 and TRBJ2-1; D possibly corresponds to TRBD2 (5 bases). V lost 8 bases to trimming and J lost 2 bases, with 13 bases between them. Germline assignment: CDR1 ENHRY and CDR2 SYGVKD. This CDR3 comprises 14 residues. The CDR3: CAIGSGTTYNEQFF. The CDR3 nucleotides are TGTGCCATCGGTTCGGGAACGACCTACAATGAGCAGTTCTTC.

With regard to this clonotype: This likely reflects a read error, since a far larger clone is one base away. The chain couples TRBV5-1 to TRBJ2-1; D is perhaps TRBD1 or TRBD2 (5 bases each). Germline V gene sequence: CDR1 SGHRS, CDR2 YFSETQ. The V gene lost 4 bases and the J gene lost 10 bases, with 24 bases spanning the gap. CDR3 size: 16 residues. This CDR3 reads CASSEPPGRAPYEQFF. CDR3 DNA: TGCGCCAGCAGCGAACCCCCGGGACGGGCGCCCTACGAGCAGTTCTTC.